The rows below give T cell receptor beta chains drawn from one sample of a study of PD-1 blockade in classical Hodgkin lymphoma. Using immunoSEQ multiplex PCR, the repertoire was profiled, and TCRdb retains in-frame clones only, with some absent. The top ten hold 8% of the sample, which has 50,000 to 65,000 clones, around nine tenths seen once. The sample was peripheral blood mononuclear cells (PBMCs), taken before the fourth cycle of nivolumab. The receptors stem from a human donor with classical Hodgkin lymphoma. The CDR3 runs from the conserved cysteine through the conserved F or W. The D gene is left open where the match is weak. Rows may omit the clone size; those that give it use once, few, many or a size class.

CASRDPYYEQYF,TGTGCCAGCCGGGACCCATACTACGAGCAGTACTTC,once,NA,TRBV6-1,TRBJ2-7
CASSRTQYF,TGTGCCAGCAGCCGTACGCAGTATTTT,few,NA,TRBV5-8,TRBJ2-3
CASSSPGRTKYEQYF,TGTGCCAGTAGTAGCCCGGGGAGGACAAAATACGAGCAGTACTTC,NA,NA,TRBV19,TRBJ2-7
CASSELGIGQPQHF,TGTGCCAGCAGTGAGTTAGGGATCGGGCAGCCCCAGCATTTT,NA,NA,TRBV6-1,TRBJ1-5
CASSVALGGSRTALEQYF,TGTGCCAGCAGCGTCGCACTGGGGGGTTCAAGAACTGCTCTCGAGCAGTACTTC,once,NA,TRBV21-1,TRBJ2-7
CASSFGHNYGYTF,TGTGCCAGCAGTTTCGGACATAACTATGGCTACACCTTC,NA,NA,TRBV6-1,TRBJ1-2
CASSYSGGVNEKLFF,TGTGCCAGCAGTTACTCGGGAGGGGTTAATGAAAAACTGTTTTTT,NA,NA,TRBV6-5,TRBJ1-4
CSVWGGENSEAFF,TGCAGCGTGTGGGGGGGCGAGAACTCTGAAGCTTTCTTT,few,NA,TRBV29-1,TRBJ1-1
CASSSPDAGEQYF,TGTGCCAGCAGCTCCCCGGACGCGGGGGAGCAGTACTTC,once,NA,TRBV11-3,TRBJ2-7
CASSYVPRLLQETQYF,TGTGCCAGCAGTTACGTTCCCCGACTGCTACAAGAGACCCAGTACTTC,once,NA,TRBV6-6,TRBJ2-5
CASSPGHTQYF,TGTGCCAGCAGCCCCGGCCATACGCAGTATTTT,NA,NA,TRBV5-4,TRBJ2-3
CASSFDRGRADTQYF,TGTGCCAGCAGCTTTGATAGGGGGCGAGCAGATACGCAGTATTTT,NA,TRBD1,TRBV7-9,TRBJ2-3
CASSLSSVGVGYTF,TGTGCCAGCAGTTTATCCTCTGTGGGGGTTGGCTACACCTTC,NA,NA,TRBV27,TRBJ1-2
CASSEGVSSYNEQFF,TGTGCCAGCAGCGAGGGCGTGAGCTCCTACAATGAGCAGTTCTTC,NA,NA,TRBV27,TRBJ2-1
CASRPGDWAKNIQYF,TGTGCCAGCAGACCAGGGGATTGGGCCAAAAACATTCAGTACTTC,once,NA,TRBV2,TRBJ2-4
CASSLKGANYGYTF,TGTGCCAGCAGTTTAAAGGGGGCTAACTATGGCTACACCTTC,NA,NA,TRBV27,TRBJ1-2
CASLEERGPGEQYF,TGCGCCAGCTTAGAGGAGAGGGGCCCGGGCGAGCAGTACTTC,NA,NA,TRBV5-1,TRBJ2-7
CASNTGNSYEQYF,TGTGCCAGCAATACAGGGAATTCATACGAGCAGTACTTC,NA,NA,TRBV28,TRBJ2-7
CASSSRGRDDQETQYF,TGTGCCAGCAGCTCGAGGGGCAGGGATGACCAAGAGACCCAGTACTTC,NA,NA,TRBV7-6,TRBJ2-5
CATVTNPSAYNEQFF,TGTGCCACCGTTACTAATCCTTCAGCCTACAATGAGCAGTTCTTC,NA,NA,TRBV28,TRBJ2-1
CASRWRGGLQYQETQYF,TGTGCCAGCAGATGGCGGGGGGGGCTGCAGTACCAAGAGACCCAGTACTTC,NA,TRBD2,TRBV2,TRBJ2-5
CSVTAARRQYF,TGCAGCGTTACGGCGGCTAGGAGGCAGTATTTT,NA,NA,TRBV29-1,TRBJ2-3
CASSLAESYEQYF,TGTGCCAGCAGCTTAGCTGAGTCCTACGAGCAGTACTTC,NA,NA,TRBV7-6,TRBJ2-7
CASSWGRTSWDTQYF,TGCGCCAGCAGCTGGGGTCGGACTAGCTGGGATACGCAGTATTTT,NA,TRBD2,TRBV5-1,TRBJ2-3
CASSEVGTGELFF,TGTGCCAGCAGTGAAGTCGGCACCGGGGAGCTGTTTTTT,NA,NA,TRBV6-1,TRBJ2-2
CATSREITHEQYF,TGTGCCACCAGCAGAGAGATTACTCACGAGCAGTACTTC,NA,NA,TRBV15,TRBJ2-7